This T cell receptor beta chain originates from a study of PD-1 blockade in classical Hodgkin lymphoma (TCRdb year 2020). Notes on the research overall: To define a peripheral blood immune signature of response to PD-1 blockade in classical Hodgkin lymphoma, the study combined TCR beta sequencing with CyTOF.

Genomic DNA was extracted with the Qiagen DNeasy kit from unsorted PBMCs and from negatively selected CD4+ and CD8+ fractions. Using primers that anneal to V and J segments, immunoSEQ multiplex PCR amplified the TCR beta CDR3 regions. A synthetic immune receptor repertoire was used to minimize amplification bias, and any remaining bias was removed computationally after sequencing. In the authors' own workflow: Repertoire diversity was quantified as the Shannon entropy index using custom Python scripts. The unsorted, CD4+ and CD8+ repertoires were each analyzed separately, with the exception of combined analyses, where CD4+ and CD8+ sequences were merged in silico. The table was pulled from immuneACCESS by TCRdb, which kept in-frame rearrangements only. Such tables lose some clones; where checked, under half of the loss comes from unresolved V genes, and the rest has no known cause. V and J calls and clone size are as listed in that table; D and trimming were resolved from the DNA. This sample lists some 21,000 clones; approximately 94% were detected once. The ten most abundant clones make up 4.5% to 7% of the sample.

The sample holds one count of this clone. Its target antigen remains unknown. It has no much larger one-base neighbor in the sample; base qualities were not kept. The intended sense of this specimen's time point label: newly diagnosed, previously untreated cHL patient sample. To serve as a comparison group for the relapsed/refractory trial patients, PBMCs were sequenced from patients with newly diagnosed, previously untreated classical Hodgkin lymphoma. Peripheral blood was collected in 8 mL Vacutainer Cell Preparation Tubes, from which PBMCs were isolated by centrifugation and then cryopreserved. The germline ends are 9 bases apart after V is trimmed by 0 bases and J by 4 bases. The CDR3 has 14 amino acids, counting the end cysteine and phenylalanine. Only CDR3 DNA remains: 42 bases, in frame from the first base. CDR1 and CDR2, per the germline V gene (reference sequence), are MNHNY and SVGAGI. What the work shows at the level of the full study, not this receptor alone: Baseline TCR diversity was reported to be lower in newly diagnosed patients than in healthy donors, and even lower in relapsed/refractory patients. The study was restricted to a single clinical trial cohort, and the causes of repertoire differences, possibly disease activity or prior therapy, were left undefined.

Sequenced sample: peripheral blood mononuclear cells (PBMCs). The sequence joins TRBV6-6 to TRBJ1-1; no D segment can be confidently identified. This clonotype originated in a human donor with classical Hodgkin lymphoma. The nucleotide sequence is given as TGTGCCAGCAGTTACTCGTGGGTAGGCACTGAAGCTTTCTTT. This encodes CASSYSWVGTEAFF.